A single sample is the source of the 19 T cell receptor beta chains below, sequenced in a study of shared clonotypes between healthy human individuals (dated by TCRdb to the early 2020s). The library was prepared using the immunoSEQ multiplex PCR assay. TCRdb mirrors the immuneACCESS table, restricted to in-frame sequences. Some clones are absent from its copies; in checked studies, under half trace to an unresolved V gene, and the reason for the others is unknown. Recorded for this sample are 2 million to 2.5 million clones; approximately 90% of them occurred a single time. The ten biggest clones cover 0.37% of the sample. The material sequenced was naive CD4+ T cells from PBMCs. This specimen's cell subset or site label, interpreted: CD45RA+ positively selected. These receptors all stem from a man between 18 and 29 years old in good health. Some clones in this sample may be carry-over from other donors' samples.

This clone has only one observation. Other nucleotide sequences in the sample specify the same CDR3. This chain uses TRBV9 with TRBJ2-7; 8 bases align to TRBD1. CDR1 SGDLS and CDR2 YYNGEE come from the germline V gene. This CDR3 has 14 residues. Trimming cost V 0 bases and J 2 bases; bases outside gene matches: 1. The CDR3, as DNA: TGTGCCAGCAGCGTAGGGACAGGGACCTACGAGCAGTACTTC. Translation: CASSVGTGTYEQYF. Full variable domain (outside the CDR3, taken from reference TRBV9 and TRBJ2-7): DSGVTQTPKHLITATGQRVTLRCSPRSGDLSVYWYQQSLDQGLQFLIQYYNGEERAKGNILERFSAQQFPDLHSELNLSSLELGDSALYFCASSVGTGTYEQYFGPGTRLTVT.

The genes are TRBV30 and TRBJ2-3; weak D call: TRBD2 (5 bases). The CDR3 runs to 14 residues. Per the germline V gene, CDR1 is GTSNPN and CDR2 is SVGIG (reference sequence). The germline V and J ends were trimmed by 7 bases and 1 base, with 15 bases remaining between them. The CDR3: CASSRPGGTDTQYF. As DNA, the CDR3 is TGTGCCTCTAGCCGGCCCGGCGGCACAGATACGCAGTATTTT.

This chain uses TRBV28 with TRBJ2-7, with D maybe TRBD1 (6 bases). Germline CDR1 and CDR2: MDHEN and SYDVKM. This CDR3 region has 15 residues. V was shortened by 1 base and J by 2 bases, with 12 bases between the two germline ends. CDR3 bases: TGTGCCAGCAGTTTATCCCGACAGGCCGCCTACGAGCAGTACTTC. Its translation is CASSLSRQAAYEQYF.

V is TRBV27 and J is TRBJ2-3; 8 bases fit TRBD2. V was pared by 5 bases and J by 1 base, with 5 bases of the junction left unmatched. Germline values: CDR1 MNHEY, CDR2 SMNVEV (reference sequence). This CDR3 contains 15 residues. CDR3 sequence: CASSVRREGTDTQYF. The CDR3, as DNA: TGTGCCAGCAGTGTGCGGCGGGAGGGCACAGATACGCAGTATTTT.

The chain recombines TRBV13 with TRBJ2-4; D is uncertain. This CDR3 contains 14 residues. Per the germline V gene, CDR1 is PRHDT and CDR2 is FYEKMQ (reference sequence). V was trimmed by 4 bases and J by 13 bases, leaving 20 bases between them. The CDR3 protein is CASSSPGSEIRQYF. The CDR3, as DNA: TGTGCCAGCAGCTCCCCCGGGTCCGAAATTCGACAGTACTTC.

This chain connects TRBV15 to TRBJ1-2; D is ambiguous. The CDR3 has 14 amino acids. Germline V gene data show CDR1 as LNHNV and CDR2 as YYDKDF (reference sequence). The ends were cut back, 0 bases at V and 4 bases at J, with 9 bases in the middle. The CDR3 DNA reads as TGTGCCACCAGCAGAGATATGAGGATCTATGGCTACACCTTC. It translates to CATSRDMRIYGYTF.

The chain joins TRBV5-1 to TRBJ2-5; 8 bases fit TRBD1. The V gene end was trimmed by 1 base and the J gene end by 5 bases; junction bases not matched to a gene: 7. Germline CDR1 is SGHRS and CDR2 is YFSETQ. The CDR3 runs to 15 residues. The CDR3 DNA is TGCGCCAGCAGCTTGAGGGGACAGGCTCGGGAGACCCAGTACTTC. Translating gives CASSLRGQARETQYF.

This sequence joins TRBV28 and TRBJ2-4; the D gene could be TRBD1 or TRBD2 (5 bases each). There are 16 residues in the CDR3. CDR1 is MDHEN and CDR2 is SYDVKM in the germline V gene. Trimming stripped 2 bases from V and 4 bases from J, with 15 bases between. The CDR3 DNA reads as TGTGCCAGCAGTTTACCCCTTTTGGGACCTAAAAACATTCAGTACTTC. Translating it yields CASSLPLLGPKNIQYF. Variable domain in full (rest from reference TRBV28 and TRBJ2-4): DVKVTQSSRYLVKRTGEKVFLECVQDMDHENMFWYRQDPGLGLRLIYFSYDVKMKEKGDIPEGYSVSREKKERFSLILESASTNQTSMYLCASSLPLLGPKNIQYFGAGTRLSVL.

Concerning this clone itself: The sample has other DNA sequences that encode this CDR3 too. The CDR3 DNA sequence: TGTGCCAGCAGTTACGGCGGATCCTCCTACAATGAGCAGTTCTTC. Translated, it gives CASSYGGSSYNEQFF. The genes are TRBV6-6 and TRBJ2-1; unclear D gene. The CDR3 extends over 15 amino acids. Germline CDR1 and CDR2: MNHNY and SVGAGI (reference sequence). Trimming left V 2 bases short and J 0 bases short, with 8 bases between.

This chain uses TRBV4-1 with TRBJ2-7; no reliable D call. CDR1 is MGHRA and CDR2 is YSYEKL in the germline V gene. This CDR3 comprises 14 residues. V lost 0 bases to trimming and J lost 5 bases, with 11 bases between them. The chain's CDR3 is CASSQEALRHEQYF. In nucleotides, the CDR3 is TGCGCCAGCAGCCAAGAGGCACTACGACACGAGCAGTACTTC.

This clone came up once. This sequence joins TRBV28 and TRBJ2-3; 7 bases fit TRBD1. Germline V CDR1 and CDR2: MDHEN, SYDVKM. The J segment lost 0 bases and the V segment lost 4 bases, leaving 10 bases of the junction unmatched. There are 17 residues in the CDR3. Here the CDR3 reads CASSSGQKTPSTDTQYF. The CDR3 DNA is TGTGCCAGCAGTTCGGGACAGAAAACCCCTAGCACAGATACGCAGTATTTT.

This sequence joins TRBV6-1 and TRBJ2-3, with D hard to call. The CDR3 length is 12 residues. Germline V gene sequence: CDR1 MNHNS, CDR2 SASEGT. V lost 6 bases and J lost 2, with 6 bases in between. CDR3 sequence reads: CASSGNTDTQYF. CDR3 nucleotides: TGTGCCAGCAGCGGAAACACAGATACGCAGTATTTT.

This clone turned up a few times. Other DNA sequences in the same sample also yield this CDR3. This chain uses TRBV5-1 with TRBJ2-5; 7 bases match TRBD1. V lost 4 bases to trimming and J lost 1 base; unmatched junction nucleotides: 1. This CDR3 comprises 13 residues. Germline V gene lookup returns CDR1 SGHRS and CDR2 YFSETQ. The CDR3: CASSRDSQETQYF. The CDR3 region has the DNA TGCGCCAGCAGCAGGGACAGCCAAGAGACCCAGTACTTC. The whole variable domain, remainder taken from reference TRBV5-1 and TRBJ2-5, is KAGVTQTPRYLIKTRGQQVTLSCSPISGHRSVSWYQQTPGQGLQFLFEYFSETQRNKGNFPGRFSGRQFSNSRSEMNVSTLELGDSALYLCASSRDSQETQYFGPGTRLLVL.

This clone has only one observation. The rearrangement uses TRBV7-6 and TRBJ1-2; 8 nucleotides align to TRBD1. Looked up from germline, CDR1 is SGHVS and CDR2 is FNYEAQ. The CDR3 totals 13 residues. The V segment lost 5 bases and the J segment 4 bases; nucleotides outside the gene matches: 3. This chain's CDR3 is CASSPTGGYGYTF. CDR3 DNA sequence: TGTGCCAGCAGCCCTACAGGGGGCTATGGCTACACCTTC.

The chain carries TRBV6-5 and TRBJ2-7; TRBD2 agrees at 8 bases. Trimming at V came to 3 bases and at J to 0 bases, leaving 4 bases not matched to a gene. CDR3 length: 15 amino acids. Per the germline V gene, CDR1 is MNHEY and CDR2 is SVGAGI. Here the CDR3 reads CASSYSGAVSYEQYF. For the CDR3, the DNA is TGTGCCAGCAGTTATAGCGGGGCGGTCTCCTACGAGCAGTACTTC.

The CDR3 region has the DNA TGCGCCAGCAGATTTTTAGCCGGAGGAACCGGGGAGCTGTTTTTT. This encodes CASRFLAGGTGELFF. The chain combines TRBV5-1 with TRBJ2-2; D is possibly TRBD2 (5 bases). Germline V lookup: CDR1 SGHRS, CDR2 YFSETQ. V was trimmed by 5 bases and J by 5 bases, leaving 16 bases between them. The CDR3 covers 15 residues.

The gene calls are TRBV25-1 and TRBJ2-1; 7 nucleotides line up with TRBD2. The CDR3 runs to 14 residues. The junction had 10 bases not matched to a gene; V was cut back by 7 bases and J by 7 bases. Germline V lookup: CDR1 MGHDK, CDR2 SYGVNS. This CDR3 reads CASKGGRVRNEQFF. The CDR3 DNA follows: TGTGCCAGCAAGGGCGGGAGAGTTCGGAATGAGCAGTTCTTC. Combining the CDR3 with reference TRBV25-1 and TRBJ2-1 gives the whole variable domain EADIYQTPRYLVIGTGKKITLECSQTMGHDKMYWYQQDPGMELHLIHYSYGVNSTEKGDLSSESTVSRIRTEHFPLTLESARPSHTSQYLCASKGGRVRNEQFFGPGTRLTVL.

V and J are TRBV7-3 and TRBJ2-3; D may be TRBD2 (5 bases). The CDR3 runs to 16 residues. Looked up from germline, CDR1 is SGHTA and CDR2 is FQGTGA. The V end lost 5 bases, the J end lost 4 bases, and 19 bases lay between the germline ends. The CDR3 protein is CASSPQIPRGADTQYF. In nucleotides, the CDR3 is TGTGCCAGCAGCCCCCAGATCCCACGGGGTGCAGATACGCAGTATTTT.

In the case of this clone: Other nucleotide sequences in the sample specify the same CDR3. J is TRBJ2-7 and V is TRBV18; 7 positions agree with TRBD1. The V segment lost 2 bases and the J segment 0 bases; nucleotides outside the gene matches: 4. The CDR3 is made up of 15 amino acids. The V gene's germline CDR1 is KGHSH and CDR2 LQKENI. This CDR3 is CASSPNRDSSYEQYF. DNA of the CDR3: TGTGCCAGCTCACCAAATCGGGACAGCTCCTACGAGCAGTACTTC.